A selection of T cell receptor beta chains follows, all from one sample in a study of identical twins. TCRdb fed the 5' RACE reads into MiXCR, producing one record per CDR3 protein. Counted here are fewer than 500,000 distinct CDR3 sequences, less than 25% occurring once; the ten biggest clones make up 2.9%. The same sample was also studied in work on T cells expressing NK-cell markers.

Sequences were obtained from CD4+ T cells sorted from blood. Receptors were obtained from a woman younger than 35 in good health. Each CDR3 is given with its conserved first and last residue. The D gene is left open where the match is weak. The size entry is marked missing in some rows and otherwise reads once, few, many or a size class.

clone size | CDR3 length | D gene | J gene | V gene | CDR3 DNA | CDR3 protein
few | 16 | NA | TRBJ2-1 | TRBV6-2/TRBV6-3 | TGTGCCAGCAGTCATCCCGTTCAGGGCGGAAGGAATGAGCAGTTCTTC | CASSHPVQGGRNEQFF
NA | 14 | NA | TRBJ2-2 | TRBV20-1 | TGCAGTGCCATAGGGCTGGGACTCACCGGGGAGCTGTTTTTT | CSAIGLGLTGELFF
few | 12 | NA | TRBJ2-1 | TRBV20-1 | TGCAGTGCTCCCGGACCAAACAATGAGCAGTTCTTC | CSAPGPNNEQFF
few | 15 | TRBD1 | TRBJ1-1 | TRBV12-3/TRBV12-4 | TGTGCCAGCAGCAAACCGGGCCGGGACAGCACTGAAGCTTTCTTT | CASSKPGRDSTEAFF
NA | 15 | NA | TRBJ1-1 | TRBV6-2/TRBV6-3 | TGTGCCAGCAGTACCTACAGGGATGGAAACACTGAAGCTTTCTTT | CASSTYRDGNTEAFF
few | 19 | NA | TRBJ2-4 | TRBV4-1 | TGCGCCAGCAGCCACCCCCGGCGAGCAGGCCGGGACAATCTTGACATTCAGTACTTC | CASSHPRRAGRDNLDIQYF
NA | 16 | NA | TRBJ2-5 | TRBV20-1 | TGCAGTGCTAGAGATGTGGTCGACGCCCCTCAAGAGACCCAGTACTTC | CSARDVVDAPQETQYF
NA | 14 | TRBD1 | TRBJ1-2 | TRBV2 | TGTGCCAGCAGTGTTCAGGGGGCGGAATATGGCTACACCTTC | CASSVQGAEYGYTF
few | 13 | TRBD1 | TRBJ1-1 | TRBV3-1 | TGTGCCAGCAGCCCGCCGGGACAGGGGGTCGCTTTCTTT | CASSPPGQGVAFF
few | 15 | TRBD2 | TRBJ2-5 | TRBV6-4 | TGTGCCAGCAGTATGGGACTAGGGGGTCAAGAGACCCAGTACTTC | CASSMGLGGQETQYF
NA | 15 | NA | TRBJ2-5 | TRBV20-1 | TGCAGTGCTAGAGACACCGGGTTGGGGGGGCTGTCCCAGTACTTC | CSARDTGLGGLSQYF
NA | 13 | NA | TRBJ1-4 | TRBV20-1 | TGCAGTGCTAGCCGCACGAACGGGGAAAAACTGTTTTTT | CSASRTNGEKLFF
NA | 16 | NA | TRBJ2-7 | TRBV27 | TGTGCCAGCAGCCGGAAGACATGGCTGACTTCCTACGAGCAGTACTTC | CASSRKTWLTSYEQYF
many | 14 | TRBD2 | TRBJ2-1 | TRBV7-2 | TGTGCCAGTACTAGCGGGGGACTTTACAATGAGCAGTTCTTC | CASTSGGLYNEQFF
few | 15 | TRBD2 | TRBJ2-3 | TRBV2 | TGTGCCAGCAGTCTGAAGCGGGGGGGCCCAGATACGCAGTATTTT | CASSLKRGGPDTQYF
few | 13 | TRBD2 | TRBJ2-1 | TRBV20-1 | TGCAGTGCCCTAGCGGGAGCGGGCGATGAGCAGTTCTTC | CSALAGAGDEQFF
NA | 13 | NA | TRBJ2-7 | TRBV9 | TGTGCCAGCAGCGTAGGGCAGGGTAACGAGCAGTACTTC | CASSVGQGNEQYF
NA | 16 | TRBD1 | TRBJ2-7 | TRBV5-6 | TGTGCCAGCAGCTACGACAGGGTCTTGGGGACGGGCGAGCAGTACTTC | CASSYDRVLGTGEQYF
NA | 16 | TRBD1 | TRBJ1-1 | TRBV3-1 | TGTGCCAGCAGCCAAGGGACAGGGTTGATGAACACTGAAGCTTTCTTT | CASSQGTGLMNTEAFF
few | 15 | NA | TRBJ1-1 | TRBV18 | TGTGCCAGCTCAGTCGCGGCGGTCATGAACACTGAAGCTTTCTTT | CASSVAAVMNTEAFF
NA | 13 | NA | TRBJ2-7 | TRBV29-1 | TGCAGCGTATCGAACGTTCCGGCCTACGAGCAGTACTTC | CSVSNVPAYEQYF
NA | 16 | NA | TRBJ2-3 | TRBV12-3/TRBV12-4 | TGTGCCAGCAGTACCGGGGGCCGGGAGGGCACAGATACGCAGTATTTT | CASSTGGREGTDTQYF
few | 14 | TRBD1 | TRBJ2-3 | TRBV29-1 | TGCAGCGTAACGGGACAGGGGGCTATAGATACGCAGTATTTT | CSVTGQGAIDTQYF
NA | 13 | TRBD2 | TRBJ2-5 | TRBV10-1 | TGCGCCAGCACCGGACTAGCGGGAGCTCCCCAGTACTTC | CASTGLAGAPQYF
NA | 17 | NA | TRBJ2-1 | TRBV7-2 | TGTGCCAGCAGCTTAAGTTTAAGGGAGAGCTCCTACAATGAGCAGTTCTTC | CASSLSLRESSYNEQFF
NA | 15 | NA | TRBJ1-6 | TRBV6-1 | TGTGCCAGCAGTGAAGCGCCGGGATCTTTATCACCCCTCCACTTT | CASSEAPGSLSPLHF
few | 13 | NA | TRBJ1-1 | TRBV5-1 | TGCGCCAGCAGCCCAGAGGTGAACACTGAAGCTTTCTTT | CASSPEVNTEAFF
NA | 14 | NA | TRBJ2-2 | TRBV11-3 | TGTGCCAGCAGCTTAGACCCAACGGGCGGGGAGCTGTTTTTT | CASSLDPTGGELFF
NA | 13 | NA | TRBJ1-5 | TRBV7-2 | TGTGCCAGCAGCACACAGGGTGCCCAGCCCCAGCATTTT | CASSTQGAQPQHF
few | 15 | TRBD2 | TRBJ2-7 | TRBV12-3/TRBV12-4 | TGTGCCAGCAGTTTTTTCGGAGCGGGAACCTACGAGCAGTACTTC | CASSFFGAGTYEQYF
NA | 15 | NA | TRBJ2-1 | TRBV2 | TGTGCCAGCAGTCCTGGGACCCGATATAACAATGAGCAGTTCTTC | CASSPGTRYNNEQFF
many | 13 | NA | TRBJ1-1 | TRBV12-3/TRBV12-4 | TGTGCCAGCAGTTTACGGGGTTACACTGAAGCTTTCTTT | CASSLRGYTEAFF
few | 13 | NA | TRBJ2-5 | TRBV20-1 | TGCAGTGCTAGCCGGGACACCCAAGAGACCCAGTACTTC | CSASRDTQETQYF